Below are 29 T cell receptor beta chains sequenced from a single sample in a study of cytomegalovirus exposure and HLA in healthy donors. PCR amplification relied on 60 Vbeta primers (plus 13 Jbeta primers). The method was immunoSEQ multiplex PCR; TCRdb's version includes in-frame clones alone and lacks a portion of them. The table records under 200,000 clones, around 76% of them present only once. The sequencing input was PBMCs. The source of these receptors is a man younger than 45 in good health and CMV-seronegative.

J is TRBJ2-3 and V is TRBV18; 13 nucleotides align to TRBD2. The CDR3 has 15 residues. Trimming removed 5 bases from V and 5 bases from J; junction bases left unmatched: 4. Germline assignment: CDR1 KGHSH and CDR2 LQKENI. The CDR3 sequence: CASSTRTSGRDTQYF. DNA of the CDR3: TGTGCCAGCTCAACCCGGACTAGCGGGAGAGATACGCAGTATTTT. Full variable domain (rest looked up from reference TRBV18 and TRBJ2-3): NAGVMQNPRHLVRRRGQEARLRCSPMKGHSHVYWYRQLPEEGLKFMVYLQKENIIDESGMPKERFSAEFPKEGPSILRIQQVVRGDSAAYFCASSTRTSGRDTQYFGPGTRLTVL.

This clone was counted once. The chain uses TRBV28 and TRBJ1-2; D unclear. Looked up from germline, CDR1 is MDHEN and CDR2 is SYDVKM. Trimming left V 1 base short and J 2 bases short, with 5 bases between. CDR3 length: 13 amino acids. The CDR3 reads CASSLSPNYGYTF. Here the CDR3 DNA reads TGTGCCAGCAGTTTATCCCCGAACTATGGCTACACCTTC.

This CDR3 is CASSIIVGQGNQPQHF. The CDR3 DNA reads as TGTGCCAGTAGTATAATTGTTGGTCAGGGTAATCAGCCCCAGCATTTT. The chain is built from TRBV19 and TRBJ1-5; D is possibly TRBD1 (5 bases). The CDR3 is 16 amino acids. Deletions cut 2 bases from V and 4 bases from J, with 15 bases between. Per germline, CDR1 LNHDA and CDR2 SQIVND (reference sequence).

This chain connects TRBV6-5 to TRBJ2-7; D possibly corresponds to TRBD1 (6 bases). CDR3 size: 16 residues. Trimming stripped 4 bases from V and 3 bases from J, with 19 bases between. The germline CDR1 and CDR2 sequences are MNHEY and SVGAGI. CDR3 region: CASSSRTGTIIYEQYF. In DNA, the CDR3 is TGTGCCAGCAGTTCTCGAACAGGGACCATTATCTACGAGCAGTACTTC.

This clone was recorded a few times. The chain carries TRBV6-1 and TRBJ2-6; 9 nucleotides line up with TRBD1. V lost 4 bases, J lost 0 bases, and 4 bases stayed unmatched. The CDR3 has 17 residues. CDR1 and CDR2 from the germline V gene are MNHNS and SASEGT. CDR3 in DNA: TGTGCCAGCAGTGGGGGACAGGGAAACTCTGGGGCCAACGTCCTGACTTTC. Translated, it gives CASSGGQGNSGANVLTF.

This chain uses TRBV13 with TRBJ2-7; D gene ambiguous. Germline CDR1 is PRHDT and CDR2 is FYEKMQ (reference sequence). The CDR3 runs 11 residues. V was clipped by 0 bases and J by 6 bases, with 3 bases between them. CDR3: CASSLGGEQYF. CDR3 in DNA: TGTGCCAGCAGCTTAGGCGGCGAGCAGTACTTC.

The chain recombines TRBV5-6 with TRBJ1-2, with D possibly TRBD1 on 6 matching bases. Trimming removed 2 bases from V and 4 bases from J, with 9 bases in between. The CDR3 totals 13 residues. Germline-derived CDR1 and CDR2 are SGHDT and YYEEEE. The CDR3, as DNA: TGTGCCAGCAGCTTCGGGGGGGCCTATGGCTACACCTTC. It yields the protein CASSFGGAYGYTF.

This clone was detected only a few times. The chain combines TRBV7-6 with TRBJ2-2; possible D gene TRBD2, 6 bases. Trimming removed 3 bases at V and 1 base at J, with 12 bases between. Germline CDR1 reads SGHVS; CDR2 reads FNYEAQ. This CDR3 has 16 residues. DNA for the CDR3: TGTGCCAGCAGCTTTAGTTCTAGCGTGAACACCGGGGAGCTGTTTTTT. Amino acid sequence: CASSFSSSVNTGELFF.

This clone was counted only a few times. The chain carries TRBV25-1 and TRBJ1-3; D is undetermined. This CDR3 region has 15 residues. V lost 2 bases, J lost 0 bases, and 8 bases lay in between. Germline CDR1 reads MGHDK; CDR2 reads SYGVNS. The CDR3 bases are TGTGCCAGCAGTGAACCCCAGTCCTCTGGAAACACCATATATTTT. Translating it yields CASSEPQSSGNTIYF.

V usage is TRBV27 and J usage is TRBJ2-7, with 7 bases identical to TRBD1. This CDR3 spans 15 amino acids. Germline V gene sequence: CDR1 MNHEY, CDR2 SMNVEV (reference sequence). The junction had 11 bases not matched to a gene; V was cut back by 9 bases and J by 0 bases. The CDR3 region is CASSEGTADSYEQYF. The CDR3, as DNA: TGTGCCAGTAGTGAAGGGACAGCGGACTCCTACGAGCAGTACTTC.

The chain has TRBV6-5 and TRBJ2-3, with D possibly being TRBD2 (7 bases). The CDR3 loop spans 16 amino acids. Trimming stripped 2 bases from V and 4 bases from J, with 16 bases between. CDR1 and CDR2 from the germline V gene are MNHEY and SVGAGI. CDR3 sequence: CASSYAGAVVADTQYF. The CDR3 DNA sequence: TGTGCCAGCAGTTACGCGGGGGCCGTAGTGGCAGATACGCAGTATTTT.

V and J are TRBV6-5 and TRBJ2-1; 9 bases align to TRBD2. The CDR3 is made up of 14 amino acids. J lost 5 bases, V lost 7 bases, and 6 bases had no gene match. Germline CDR1 reads MNHEY; CDR2 reads SVGAGI. Here the CDR3 DNA reads TGTGCCAGCAAGGGGCTAGCGGGAAACAATGAGCAGTTCTTC. This encodes CASKGLAGNNEQFF.

The rearrangement uses TRBV29-1 and TRBJ2-7, with TRBD2 as a possible D gene (5 bases). Trimming took 6 bases from V and 3 from J, leaving 12 bases between them. The CDR3 contains 12 residues. Germline assignment: CDR1 SQVTM and CDR2 ANQGSEA. CDR3 in DNA: TGCAGCGTGTACACGGGAAACTACGAGCAGTACTTC. Amino acids: CSVYTGNYEQYF.

The rearrangement uses TRBV6-5 and TRBJ2-3, with 9 bases that match TRBD2. Per the germline V gene, CDR1 is MNHEY and CDR2 is SVGAGI. The CDR3 is 14 amino acids. The trim removed 2 bases at V and 7 bases at J, leaving 4 bases unmatched. The CDR3 loop is CASSYGLAGNTQYF. The CDR3 region has the DNA TGTGCCAGCAGTTACGGGCTAGCGGGGAATACGCAGTATTTT.

The rearrangement joins TRBV6-1 to TRBJ1-1; perhaps TRBD1 as D (5 bases). The V gene's germline CDR1 is MNHNS and CDR2 SASEGT. V was pared by 6 bases and J by 1 base, with 15 bases between. This CDR3 has 15 amino acids. The CDR3 is CASRGRDDRNTEAFF. In nucleotides, the CDR3 is TGTGCCAGCAGGGGAAGAGATGACAGGAACACTGAAGCTTTCTTT.

The rearrangement uses TRBV6-1 and TRBJ2-1, with D hard to call. CDR3 length: 11 residues. With 6 bases removed from V and 6 bases from J, the gap between germline ends came to 6 bases. The germline V gene encodes CDR1 MNHNS and CDR2 SASEGT. As DNA, the CDR3 is TGTGCCAGCAGCGTTATCAATGAGCAGTTCTTC. This encodes CASSVINEQFF.

This chain joins TRBV28 and TRBJ2-1; D is unclear. Trimming took off 6 bases at V and 6 bases at J, with 12 bases between the two ends. The CDR3 covers 13 residues. Germline CDR1 is MDHEN and CDR2 is SYDVKM. CDR3 bases: TGTGCCAGCAGCCAACTTAGCATCAATGAGCAGTTCTTC. It yields the protein CASSQLSINEQFF.

In regard to this clone: A junction boundary mismatches the germline segment, possibly from a read error. The CDR3 region is CASGLGEEVYEQYF. In DNA, the CDR3 is TGTGCCAGCGGCCTTGGGGAGGAGGTCTACGAGCAGTACTTC. V is TRBV4-1 and J is TRBJ2-7, with D possibly TRBD2 on 6 matching bases. Germline CDR1 and CDR2: MGHRA and YSYEKL. The CDR3 contains 14 residues.

The V call is TRBV10-2, the J call TRBJ1-6, with 10 bases identical to TRBD1. Germline CDR1 reads WSHSY; CDR2 reads SAAADI. V was pared by 4 bases and J by 9 bases, with 6 bases of the junction left unmatched. This CDR3 comprises 15 residues. The CDR3 sequence is CASSAGTGAGSPLHF. CDR3 sequence (DNA): TGCGCCAGCAGTGCGGGGACAGGGGCCGGTTCACCCCTCCACTTT.

This clone was counted a few times. The chain uses TRBV4-1 and TRBJ1-5, with TRBD1 identical over 9 bases. After removal of 3 bases from V and 7 bases from J, the junction contained 4 bases not matched to a gene. The CDR3 is 14 residues long. CDR1 is MGHRA, CDR2 YSYEKL, per germline. DNA of the CDR3: TGCGCCAGCAGCCAGGGACAGGGCGGGCAGCCCCAGCATTTT. This sequence encodes CASSQGQGGQPQHF.

This clone has more than one count but fewer than ten. This chain links TRBV19 with TRBJ1-5, with D unresolved. Germline CDR1 LNHDA, CDR2 SQIVND (reference sequence). The CDR3 is made up of 15 amino acids. With 1 base removed from V and 3 bases from J, the gap between germline ends came to 10 bases. In DNA, the CDR3 is TGTGCCAGTAGTATAGGGGCGCAGGTCAATCAGCCCCAGCATTTT. Protein: CASSIGAQVNQPQHF.

This rearrangement joins TRBV9 to TRBJ2-7, with 9 positions matching TRBD2. CDR1 is SGDLS and CDR2 is YYNGEE in the germline V gene. The CDR3 totals 14 residues. V lost 0 bases and J lost 5; bases outside the gene matches: 3. CDR3 protein: CASSVGSGSDEQYF. The CDR3 nucleotides read TGTGCCAGCAGCGTAGGTAGCGGGAGCGACGAGCAGTACTTC.

This chain links TRBV9 with TRBJ2-5, with D possibly TRBD1 on 5 matching bases. With 4 bases removed from V and 2 bases from J, the gap between germline ends came to 18 bases. Germline assignment: CDR1 SGDLS and CDR2 YYNGEE. CDR3 size: 16 residues. CDR3 coding DNA: TGTGCCAGCAGCCCCCGCCAGGGCCGAAGGCAAGAGACCCAGTACTTC. Translating gives CASSPRQGRRQETQYF.

V usage is TRBV7-9 and J usage is TRBJ2-1, with 10 bases fitting TRBD2. The CDR3 spans 14 residues. J was trimmed by 1 base and V by 10 bases; bases with no gene match: 4. The germline V gene encodes CDR1 SEHNR and CDR2 FQNEAQ (reference sequence). The CDR3 bases are TGTGCCATCTTACTAGCGGGATCCTACAATGAGCAGTTCTTC. Encoded protein: CAILLAGSYNEQFF.

This sequence joins TRBV5-6 and TRBJ2-5; TRBD1 matches 7 bases. The CDR3 sequence is 17 residues long. V lost 3 bases, J lost 3 bases, and 14 bases stayed unmatched. CDR1 SGHDT and CDR2 YYEEEE come from the germline V gene. DNA for the CDR3: TGTGCCAGCAGCTCCTATAATCAGGACAGGACGGAAGAGACCCAGTACTTC. Amino acids: CASSSYNQDRTEETQYF.

This clone came up once. The chain uses TRBV11-2 and TRBJ1-1; D may be TRBD1 (5 bases). Trimming removed 0 bases from V and 1 base from J, with 9 bases in between. The CDR3 is 15 residues long. The germline V gene encodes CDR1 SGHAT and CDR2 FQNNGV. The CDR3 here is CASSLERRANTEAFF. The CDR3 region has the DNA TGTGCCAGCAGCTTAGAACGCAGGGCGAACACTGAAGCTTTCTTT.

This rearrangement joins TRBV5-1 to TRBJ2-3; 7 bases fit TRBD2. V dropped 0 bases and J dropped 3; count of bases not matched to a gene: 4. Germline CDR1 and CDR2: SGHRS and YFSETQ. The CDR3 totals 15 residues. Here the CDR3 DNA reads TGCGCCAGCAGCTTGGAATTGGGGGGGACAGATACGCAGTATTTT. This gives the protein CASSLELGGTDTQYF.

The chain recombines TRBV29-1 with TRBJ2-7; tentative D call: TRBD2 (6 bases). V lost 5 bases and J 2 bases, leaving 19 bases between the germline ends. Germline values: CDR1 SQVTM, CDR2 ANQGSEA. The CDR3 sequence is 15 residues long. This CDR3 reads CSVRLGRDTTYEQYF. CDR3 in DNA: TGCAGCGTTCGACTCGGGAGAGATACCACCTACGAGCAGTACTTC.

This clone was seen a single time. The chain couples TRBV4-2 to TRBJ2-7, with TRBD2 matching over 14 bases. J lost 2 bases, V lost 1 base, and 4 bases had no gene match. CDR1 is LGHNA and CDR2 is YNFKEQ in the germline V gene. The CDR3 consists of 17 residues. The CDR3 nucleotides are TGTGCCAGCAGCCAAGGGGGACTAGCGGGAGTTACCTACGAGCAGTACTTC. Translated: CASSQGGLAGVTYEQYF.